Each of the 26 T cell receptor beta chains below was sequenced from the same sample in a study of cytomegalovirus exposure and HLA in healthy donors. PCR used 60 Vbeta primers and 13 Jbeta primers. The repertoire was sequenced with immunoSEQ multiplex PCR; TCRdb's copy has only in-frame clones and lacks some. The sample holds more than 95,000 clones, approximately 80% seen once. Sequencing used PBMCs. The receptors originated from a man over 45 in good health and CMV-seronegative.

V is TRBV6-5 and J is TRBJ1-2; D is possibly TRBD1 (5 bases). The V end lost 2 bases, the J end lost 8 bases, and 15 bases lay between the germline ends. This CDR3 is built from 14 residues. CDR1 and CDR2 from the germline V gene are MNHEY and SVGAGI. CDR3 nucleotides: TGTGCCAGCAGTTACGGGGCAGGCCTAGGCGGCTACACCTTC. It is translated as CASSYGAGLGGYTF.

The chain recombines TRBV11-1 with TRBJ2-3; TRBD2 might be the D (6 bases). The CDR3 runs 16 residues. Trimming pared 5 bases from V and 2 bases from J, leaving 17 bases between. Germline-derived CDR1 and CDR2 are SGHAT and FQDESV (reference sequence). The CDR3 spells CASSPPGGAFTDTQYF. CDR3 sequence (DNA): TGTGCCAGCAGCCCCCCCGGGGGAGCCTTCACAGATACGCAGTATTTT.

This clone showed up just once. The chain joins TRBV18 to TRBJ1-6; 7 nucleotides line up with TRBD1. V shed 1 base and J 2 bases; nucleotides not matched to a gene: 5. The CDR3 has 17 amino acids. Germline values: CDR1 KGHSH, CDR2 LQKENI. The CDR3 protein is CASSPRQGFTYNSPLHF. CDR3 in DNA: TGTGCCAGCTCACCACGACAGGGTTTCACCTATAATTCACCCCTCCACTTT.

The rearrangement uses TRBV5-4 and TRBJ2-2, with D unclear. V lost 3 bases to trimming and J lost 3 bases, with 6 bases between them. This CDR3 has 13 residues. Germline CDR1 SGHNT, CDR2 YYREEE (reference sequence). The CDR3 sequence: CASSSRYTGELFF. CDR3 coding DNA: TGTGCCAGCAGCTCCCGGTACACCGGGGAGCTGTTTTTT.

This chain links TRBV6-6 with TRBJ2-7, with D tentatively TRBD2 (6 bases). Per the germline V gene, CDR1 is MNHNY and CDR2 is SVGAGI (reference sequence). This CDR3 comprises 12 residues. Trimming shortened V by 6 bases and J by 12 bases, and 18 bases separated the two germline ends. CDR3 sequence reads: CASSLKDGSWYF. As DNA, the CDR3 is TGTGCCAGCAGCCTTAAGGACGGGAGCTGGTACTTC.

The chain carries TRBV5-1 and TRBJ2-5, with D possibly TRBD1 on 5 matching bases. In germline, CDR1 is SGHRS, CDR2 YFSETQ. The CDR3 totals 16 residues. The V and J ends lost 2 bases and 0 bases respectively, with 14 bases between them. This CDR3 reads CASSLGALGYQETQYF. DNA for the CDR3: TGCGCCAGCAGCTTAGGGGCATTAGGGTACCAAGAGACCCAGTACTTC.

V usage is TRBV29-1 and J usage is TRBJ1-2; D is uncertain. The CDR3 is 11 residues long. The germline gives CDR1 SQVTM, CDR2 ANQGSEA. V was clipped by 7 bases and J by 4 bases, with 10 bases between them. The CDR3 protein is CSALALYGYTF. As DNA, the CDR3 is TGCAGCGCTCTGGCCCTCTATGGCTACACCTTC.

The chain links TRBV5-1 to TRBJ1-4; maybe TRBD1 (6 bases). CDR1 is SGHRS and CDR2 is YFSETQ in the germline V gene. V was pared by 4 bases and J by 8 bases, with 18 bases between. This CDR3 has 15 residues. The CDR3 DNA follows: TGCGCCAGCAGCCCATCGCCAGGGGCTGGAGAAAAACTGTTTTTT. Protein: CASSPSPGAGEKLFF.

The CDR3 protein is CASSPNQGANTGELFF. The DNA for the CDR3 is TGTGCCAGCTCACCGAATCAGGGGGCGAACACCGGGGAGCTGTTTTTT. The chain couples TRBV18 to TRBJ2-2, with TRBD1 identical over 7 bases. Trimming removed 3 bases from V and 0 bases from J; junction bases left unmatched: 4. The CDR3 runs to 16 residues. Germline V gives CDR1 KGHSH, CDR2 LQKENI.

V and J are TRBV15 and TRBJ1-1; maybe TRBD1 (5 bases). Germline V CDR1 and CDR2: LNHNV, YYDKDF (reference sequence). The V end was cut by 1 base, the J end by 10 bases, with 19 bases between. The CDR3 length is 15 residues. The CDR3 DNA reads TGTGCCACCAGCAGAGGACTGGTTGGGGCCACCTCAGCTTTCTTT. This encodes CATSRGLVGATSAFF.

Details on this clone: At one end, the junction sequence differs from germline, possibly due to a read error. V usage is TRBV10-2 and J usage is TRBJ1-4; unclear D gene. CDR1 WSHSY and CDR2 SAAADI come from the germline V gene. The CDR3 covers 15 residues. CDR3 in DNA: TGCGCCAGCAGCGAGTCATTACCGGGATACGAAAAACTGTTTTTT. Translation: CASSESLPGYEKLFF.

The chain has TRBV6-6 and TRBJ1-1, with a weak D call TRBD1 (5 bases). Trimming pared 6 bases from V and 3 bases from J, leaving 8 bases between. Germline-derived CDR1 and CDR2 are MNHNY and SVGAGI (reference sequence). The CDR3 is 12 residues long. Here the CDR3 DNA reads TGTGCCAGCAGGACGACAGACACTGAAGCTTTCTTT. Translating gives CASRTTDTEAFF.

The CDR3 bases are TGTGCCAGTAGTATGATGGGACAGGGGGTTCATGAGCAGTTCTTC. This codes for CASSMMGQGVHEQFF. The rearrangement links TRBV19 to TRBJ2-1, with 11 bases lining up with TRBD1. The V and J ends lost 3 bases and 8 bases, in that order; junction bases with no gene match: 6. Germline V gene data show CDR1 as LNHDA and CDR2 as SQIVND (reference sequence). The CDR3 has 15 amino acids.

The J gene is TRBJ1-6, the V gene TRBV19; D remains unclear. The germline V gene encodes CDR1 LNHDA and CDR2 SQIVND (reference sequence). The CDR3 spans 13 residues. Deletions cut 5 bases from V and 9 bases from J, with 11 bases between. The CDR3 DNA reads TGTGCCAGTAGTGGAACCGAGGGTTCACCCCTCCACTTT. Translation: CASSGTEGSPLHF.

The J gene is TRBJ2-2, the V gene TRBV7-2, with 8 bases lining up with TRBD2. The CDR3 loop spans 15 amino acids. CDR1 SGHTA and CDR2 FQGNSA come from the germline V gene. J was trimmed by 3 bases and V by 4 bases; bases with no gene match: 4. The CDR3 region is CASSSERGYTGELFF. The CDR3 DNA reads TGTGCCAGCAGCTCCGAGCGGGGGTACACCGGGGAGCTGTTTTTT.

This clone was seen just once. CDR3 DNA sequence: TGTGCCAGCAGTGCGGACATTAATGAAAAACTGTTTTTT. This sequence encodes CASSADINEKLFF. The V and J genes are TRBV6-4 and TRBJ1-4; the D gene is possibly TRBD1 (5 bases). V gave up 4 bases and J gave up 4 bases, with 7 bases separating them. In germline, CDR1 is MRHNA, CDR2 SNTAGT. The CDR3 length is 13 residues.

V and J are TRBV7-2 and TRBJ1-3; D might be TRBD1 (6 bases). The CDR3 spans 14 residues. V lost 5 bases and J lost 2, with 10 bases in between. Per the germline V gene, CDR1 is SGHTA and CDR2 is FQGNSA. CDR3 nucleotides: TGTGCCAGCAGCGCACAGGGAGCTGGAAACACCATATATTTT. It translates to CASSAQGAGNTIYF.

The J gene is TRBJ2-2, the V gene TRBV5-1; 7 nucleotides match TRBD1. The CDR3 has 14 amino acids. CDR1 and CDR2 from the germline V gene are SGHRS and YFSETQ. Trimming cost V 4 bases and J 10 bases; bases outside gene matches: 10. CDR3 amino acids: CASSVGTVMEELFF. The CDR3 nucleotides read TGCGCCAGCAGCGTCGGGACAGTTATGGAGGAGCTGTTTTTT.

The chain combines TRBV7-3 with TRBJ2-7, with D perhaps matching TRBD2 (7 bases). The germline V gene has CDR1 SGHTA and CDR2 FQGTGA. There are 17 residues in the CDR3. Trimming stripped 1 base from V and 2 bases from J, with 18 bases between. The CDR3 DNA sequence: TGTGCCAGCAGCTTAAGCGGCGGGGGCGGCCTCACCTACGAGCAGTACTTC. Its translation: CASSLSGGGGLTYEQYF.

The genes are TRBV25-1 and TRBJ2-7, with D perhaps matching TRBD1 (5 bases). CDR3 length: 14 amino acids. Trimming pared 8 bases from V and 2 bases from J, leaving 16 bases between. Germline CDR1 reads MGHDK; CDR2 reads SYGVNS. In DNA form, the CDR3 reads TGTGCCAGCCCCCTCCAGGGTTCCCCCTACGAGCAGTACTTC. Residues: CASPLQGSPYEQYF.

CDR3 in amino acids: CASKGLVNSPLHF. CDR3 DNA: TGTGCCAGCAAAGGACTGGTTAATTCACCCCTCCACTTT. J is TRBJ1-6 and V is TRBV6-1; D remains unclear. Trimming took 7 bases from V and 6 from J, leaving 10 bases between them. Germline lookup yields CDR1 MNHNS and CDR2 SASEGT. The CDR3 totals 13 residues.

In the case of this clone: Other DNA sequences in the same sample also yield this CDR3. This chain links TRBV18 with TRBJ1-5; D uncertain. Between the trimmed V and J ends, which lost 3 bases and 2 bases, there was a span of 11 bases. The CDR3 loop spans 15 amino acids. Germline lookup yields CDR1 KGHSH and CDR2 LQKENI. Here the CDR3 DNA reads TGTGCCAGCTCACCCGGGGTGGGCGGCAATCAGCCCCAGCATTTT. Its translation: CASSPGVGGNQPQHF.

Note on this clone: At one end the junction does not follow the germline gene, possibly because of a read error. The rearrangement joins TRBV6-1 to TRBJ1-5; 8 bases fit TRBD1. The CDR3 is made up of 15 amino acids. From germline, CDR1 is MNHNS and CDR2 SASEGT. The CDR3 nucleotides are TGTGCCAGCAGTCCCGAAGGGACAGGTAATCAACCCCAGCATTTT. It is translated as CASSPEGTGNQPQHF.

This clone is a singleton in its sample. The chain combines TRBV5-1 with TRBJ2-7; 10 bases are a match to TRBD1. The V segment lost 4 bases and the J segment 6 bases; nucleotides outside the gene matches: 10. The CDR3 runs to 15 residues. CDR1 SGHRS and CDR2 YFSETQ come from the germline V gene. CDR3 protein: CASSPRGQGFGEQYV. The CDR3, as DNA: TGCGCCAGCAGCCCCAGGGGACAGGGGTTTGGCGAGCAGTACGTC.

The rearrangement links TRBV4-2 to TRBJ2-5; D not resolved. Per germline, CDR1 LGHNA and CDR2 YNFKEQ. The germline V and J ends were trimmed by 2 bases and 1 base, with 11 bases remaining between them. The CDR3 spans 15 residues. CDR3 in DNA: TGTGCCAGCAGCCAAATCCTCCGGGTCCAAGAGACCCAGTACTTC. Its protein is CASSQILRVQETQYF.

To note about this clone: The conserved phenylalanine or tryptophan is not found at the CDR3 terminus, so this likely reflects a read error. The DNA is left out, because the CDR3 cannot be placed on it with certainty; the CDR3 is given as TCRdb lists it. The chain employs TRBV19 and TRBJ1-2. Termini included, the CDR3 measures 12 amino acids. From germline, CDR1 is LNHDA and CDR2 SQIVND (reference sequence). The CDR3 reads CASTPMGPGVYY.